This T cell receptor (beta chain) was captured in a study of blood T cell repertoires in COVID-19 (dated by TCRdb to 2019 to 2021). At the level of the whole study: Collaborator samples came from the United States, Italy and Spain and covered acute and convalescent phases of COVID-19. Deeply sampled blood TCRbeta repertoires from subjects exposed to, actively infected with, or recovered from COVID-19 were included in the dataset. Samples came from the ongoing ImmuneRACE study (first 160 participants) plus 1,254 subjects from 6 global collaborators. The repertoires were released in a freely available public database meant as a resource for research on the immune response to SARS-CoV-2. A de-identified subject ID, COVID-19 status, age in years and sex were almost always included in the sample metadata. The material from the prospective study consisted of cDNA or gDNA derived from T cells, B-cell-depleted T cells, or PBMCs. Where HLA class I and class II types were available, the types were taken from metadata supplied by the sample provider, not from assay-based typing. The paper's findings and limits, for the study overall: The amount of clinical and demographic metadata varied by source and participant and was provided uncurated.

TCRbeta CDR3 regions were amplified from genomic DNA using the immunoSEQ Assay, a bias-controlled multiplex PCR. Concerning the study's data processing: Nucleated cell counts per sample were estimated from amplification of reference gene primers within the assay. To quantify the absolute abundance of each unique TCRbeta CDR3 rearrangement, sequence reads were collapsed and filtered. Productive Simpson clonality was computed per sample as the square root of Simpson's diversity index over productive rearrangements. The table comes from immuneACCESS by way of TCRdb, which keeps in-frame sequences with V and J called. Part of the clones is missing from these tables; in studies checked, under half for an unresolved V gene and the rest for unknown reasons. V and J calls plus clone size are reproduced from that table; the DNA served to infer D and trimming. A total of under 30,000 clones appear in this sample, around nine tenths of them only once. The top ten clonotypes cover 9.3% of the sample.

For this clone: Its target antigen remains unknown. Base qualities are not provided; no much larger clone lies one nucleotide away.

V drops 5 bases and J drops 4 bases, leaving 11 bases in between. From the cysteine up to the phenylalanine, the CDR3 has a length of 13 residues. Of the read, only the CDR3 DNA is kept; its 39 bases are in frame from base 1. Each collaborating institution followed its own protocols to collect whole blood in K2EDTA tubes. For TCRbeta analysis, collaborators shipped samples as frozen whole blood, isolated PBMCs, or DNA extracted from either of those sample types. Sequenced: peripheral blood. Recombination linked TRBV12-3 or TRBV12-4 to TRBJ1-1; too little of a D gene remains to name it. The clonotype comes from a human donor in a cohort sampled during active COVID-19. The DNA sequence is as follows: TGTGCCAGCAGTCTATACTTAAGCACTGAAGCTTTCTTT. Translated, this gives CASSLYLSTEAFF.